The 3 T cell receptor beta chains presented below share a single source sample, sequenced in a study of cytomegalovirus exposure and HLA in healthy donors. It was with 60 Vbeta and 13 Jbeta primers that the PCR ran. Here immunoSEQ multiplex PCR was the method, and the copy in TCRdb shows in-frame clones only, minus some. The repertoire holds 90,000 to 120,000 clones, roughly 70% seen once, with 12% to 15% in the top ten. Sequencing was carried out using PBMCs. These receptors came from a woman aged 40-49 years in good health and CMV-seropositive.

The chain is built from TRBV6-5 and TRBJ2-5, with 7 bases lining up with TRBD1. The CDR3 has 14 amino acids. Per germline, CDR1 MNHEY and CDR2 SVGAGI. With V trimmed by 4 bases and J by 0 bases, 2 bases remained unmatched. The CDR3 spells CASSFGQDQETQYF. CDR3 DNA sequence: TGTGCCAGCAGTTTTGGACAGGACCAAGAGACCCAGTACTTC.

In its sample, this clone was seen a few times. V and J are TRBV19 and TRBJ1-2, with D perhaps matching TRBD1 (6 bases). V was trimmed by 4 bases and J by 3 bases, leaving 15 bases between them. This CDR3 contains 15 residues. Germline V gene data show CDR1 as LNHDA and CDR2 as SQIVND (reference sequence). The CDR3 nucleotides are TGTGCCAGTAGTACCCAGACAGGTCTGGACTATGGCTACACCTTC. Protein sequence: CASSTQTGLDYGYTF.

This chain uses TRBV7-2 with TRBJ2-7; no clear D. Trimming took 5 bases from V and 0 from J, leaving 5 bases between them. The CDR3 has 12 residues. Germline values: CDR1 SGHTA, CDR2 FQGNSA. The CDR3 protein is CASSLYSYEQYF. CDR3 nucleotides: TGTGCCAGCAGCCTATACTCCTACGAGCAGTACTTC.